These 12 T cell receptor beta chains were all obtained from the same sample, sequenced in a study of control samples from healthy donors and cancer patients. TCRdb's table, derived via immunoSEQ multiplex PCR, lists solely in-frame clones and lacks some. Found here are under 150,000 clones, under 95% of them singletons; the top ten hold 1.7%. Input material: PBMCs. Receptors originate from a man aged 50-60 years with head and neck cancer.

The chain joins TRBV4-1 to TRBJ1-3, with unresolved D. CDR3 length: 15 amino acids. Between the trimmed V and J ends, which lost 3 bases and 2 bases, there was a span of 11 bases. CDR1 MGHRA and CDR2 YSYEKL come from the germline V gene. CDR3 sequence (DNA): TGCGCCAGCAGCCAGCCAAGAGTACCTGGAAACACCATATATTTT. It encodes CASSQPRVPGNTIYF.

DNA of the CDR3: TGTGCCACCAGCAGAGACAGGGAGTTAGGAGGCTACACCTTC. Encoded protein: CATSRDRELGGYTF. This sequence joins TRBV15 and TRBJ1-2, with D perhaps matching TRBD1 (5 bases). Germline CDR1 LNHNV, CDR2 YYDKDF (reference sequence). The CDR3 runs 14 residues. The V end was cut by 0 bases, the J end by 8 bases, with 13 bases between.

The rearrangement links TRBV5-1 to TRBJ1-3, with 10 bases aligning to TRBD1. Trimming at V came to 0 bases and at J to 4 bases, leaving 4 bases not matched to a gene. The CDR3 spans 16 residues. Germline V gene lookup returns CDR1 SGHRS and CDR2 YFSETQ. The chain's CDR3 is CASSLEGQGRGNTIYF. CDR3 nucleotide sequence: TGCGCCAGCAGCTTGGAGGGACAGGGGAGGGGAAACACCATATATTTT.

This chain connects TRBV24-1 to TRBJ2-2; D possibly corresponds to TRBD1 (6 bases). Trimming took 7 bases from V and 2 from J, leaving 7 bases between them. This CDR3 has 13 residues. Germline V lookup: CDR1 KGHDR, CDR2 SFDVKD. CDR3 in amino acids: CATRGGNTGELFF. CDR3 in DNA: TGTGCCACCAGAGGGGGAAACACCGGGGAGCTGTTTTTT.

This clone appeared a single time. V gene TRBV4-1 combines with J gene TRBJ2-5; 8 nucleotides agree with TRBD1. CDR3 length equals 14 residues. Losses at the gene ends were 4 bases for V and 2 bases for J; bases not matched to a gene: 3. Per the germline V gene, CDR1 is MGHRA and CDR2 is YSYEKL. CDR3 sequence (DNA): TGCGCCAGCAGCCCACAGGGGGGTCAAGAGACCCAGTACTTC. This encodes CASSPQGGQETQYF.

V usage is TRBV9 and J usage is TRBJ2-3; 10 bases match TRBD2. J lost 1 base, V lost 1 base, and 0 bases had no gene match. CDR3 length equals 15 residues. CDR1 and CDR2 from the germline V gene are SGDLS and YYNGEE. CDR3 loop: CASSVLAGGTDTQYF. In DNA form, the CDR3 reads TGTGCCAGCAGCGTACTAGCGGGGGGCACAGATACGCAGTATTTT.

The chain links TRBV5-4 to TRBJ2-2; 9 nucleotides agree with TRBD1. V lost 4 bases and J lost 0; bases outside the gene matches: 10. There are 18 residues in the CDR3. Per germline, CDR1 SGHNT and CDR2 YYREEE (reference sequence). CDR3 coding DNA: TGTGCCAGCAGCCGACGATTCGGACAGGGGACGAACACCGGGGAGCTGTTTTTT. Translation: CASSRRFGQGTNTGELFF.

The V gene is TRBV5-4, the J gene TRBJ2-7, with 10 positions matching TRBD2. The V segment lost 1 base and the J segment 1 base; nucleotides outside the gene matches: 2. This CDR3 comprises 15 residues. Germline V lookup: CDR1 SGHNT, CDR2 YYREEE (reference sequence). CDR3 DNA: TGTGCCAGCAGCTTGACTAGCGGGGTTTCCTACGAGCAGTACTTC. As protein: CASSLTSGVSYEQYF. Based on the CDR3 plus reference TRBV5-4 and TRBJ2-7, the full variable domain is ETGVTQSPTHLIKTRGQQVTLRCSSQSGHNTVSWYQQALGQGPQFIFQYYREEENGRGNFPPRFSGLQFPNYSSELNVNALELDDSALYLCASSLTSGVSYEQYFGPGTRLTVT.

The chain couples TRBV5-4 to TRBJ2-6; D possibly corresponds to TRBD1 (5 bases). In germline, CDR1 is SGHNT, CDR2 YYREEE (reference sequence). V lost 5 bases, J lost 1 base, and 10 bases lay in between. The CDR3 covers 15 residues. CDR3 in amino acids: CASRYTGSGANVLTF. DNA of the CDR3: TGTGCCAGCAGATATACAGGATCTGGGGCCAACGTCCTGACTTTC.

The chain is built from TRBV4-2 and TRBJ2-1; no clear D gene. The ends were cut back, 0 bases at V and 2 bases at J, with 11 bases in the middle. CDR1 is LGHNA, CDR2 YNFKEQ, per germline. The length of the CDR3 is 16 residues. The CDR3 spells CASSQDNLFAYNEQFF. CDR3 in DNA: TGTGCCAGCAGCCAAGATAACCTGTTCGCCTACAATGAGCAGTTCTTC.

This clone has a handful of counts. V is TRBV10-3 and J is TRBJ1-2, with D perhaps matching TRBD1 (6 bases). CDR1 and CDR2 from the germline V gene are ENHRY and SYGVKD. Trimming stripped 4 bases from V and 0 bases from J, with 12 bases between. This CDR3 spans 15 amino acids. The CDR3 is CAISGLTGPNYGYTF. CDR3 DNA sequence: TGTGCCATCAGTGGTCTGACAGGACCTAACTATGGCTACACCTTC.

This chain connects TRBV4-1 to TRBJ2-1; D ambiguous. The CDR3 is 15 amino acids. The V gene lost 0 bases and the J gene lost 0 bases, with 6 bases spanning the gap. CDR1 is MGHRA, CDR2 YSYEKL, per germline. The chain's CDR3 is CASSQDGGSYNEQFF. Here the CDR3 DNA reads TGCGCCAGCAGCCAAGACGGCGGCTCCTACAATGAGCAGTTCTTC.